This T cell receptor (beta chain) was identified during a study of read filtering for tumor transcriptome and immune sequencing. This library used around 400 ng RNA and molecular barcoded adaptors spanning alpha/delta and beta/gamma chains. TCRdb itself ran the reads through MiXCR, one entry per CDR3 protein. The sample contains over 55,000 distinct CDR3 sequences, approximately 15% of which appear only once. This clonotype was seen at least ten times. The ends were cut back, 8 bases at V and 0 bases at J, with 14 bases in the middle. The CDR3 length is 14 residues. Germline-derived CDR1 and CDR2 are SQVTM and ANQGSEA.

This receptor was taken from a donor at least 40 years old with multiple myeloma. The material sequenced was a population of CD138-negative cells sorted from bone marrow. The rearrangement joins TRBV29-1 to TRBJ1-5; perhaps TRBD1 as D (6 bases). The CDR3 sequence is CSTIGQTSNQPQHF. The CDR3 region has the DNA TGCAGCACCATCGGACAGACTAGCAATCAGCCCCAGCATTTT.